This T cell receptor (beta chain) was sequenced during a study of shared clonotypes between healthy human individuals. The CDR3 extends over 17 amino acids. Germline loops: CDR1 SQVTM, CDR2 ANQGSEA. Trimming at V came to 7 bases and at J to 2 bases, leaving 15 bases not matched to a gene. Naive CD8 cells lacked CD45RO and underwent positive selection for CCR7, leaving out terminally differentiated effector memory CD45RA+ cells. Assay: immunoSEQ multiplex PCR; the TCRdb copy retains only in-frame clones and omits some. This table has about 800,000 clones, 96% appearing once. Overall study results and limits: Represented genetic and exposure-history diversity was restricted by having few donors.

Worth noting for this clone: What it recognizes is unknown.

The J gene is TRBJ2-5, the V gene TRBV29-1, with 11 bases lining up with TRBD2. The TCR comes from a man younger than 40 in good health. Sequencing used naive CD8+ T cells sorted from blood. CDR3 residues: CSGDGTLVAGGQETQYF. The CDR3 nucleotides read TGCAGCGGAGACGGGACGTTGGTAGCGGGAGGGCAAGAGACCCAGTACTTC.